These T cell receptor beta chains were read from a single sample in a study of T cell responses to AZD1222 COVID-19 vaccine. Only in-frame clones appear in the TCRdb table, and some are missing; sequencing was by immunoSEQ multiplex PCR. The sample carries under 150,000 clones, around 94% recorded once. Source: peripheral blood, taken 28 days after the second AZD1222 dose. These receptors all come from an adult who received the AZD1222 COVID-19 vaccine. Both conserved end residues are trimmed from each CDR3. Each record gives: V gene, CDR3 protein.

v_gene: TRBV9
CDR3aa: ASSVDGSGGRSTDTQY

v_gene: TRBV2
CDR3aa: ASSEGESNEQF

v_gene: TRBV19
CDR3aa: ASSVSAGGLGEAF

v_gene: TRBV5-1
CDR3aa: ASRKRERTGELF

v_gene: TRBV19
CDR3aa: ASSKGTDINYGYT

v_gene: TRBV18
CDR3aa: ASSPRAGTGGRNEQF

v_gene: TRBV30
CDR3aa: AWSVGPREVDEQF

v_gene: TRBV7-2
CDR3aa: ASSPTPIEAF

v_gene: TRBV3-1/TRBV3-2
CDR3aa: ASRAGGHGYT

v_gene: TRBV24-1
CDR3aa: ATSDGGAWGYT

v_gene: TRBV12-3/TRBV12-4
CDR3aa: ASSLDRNEQF

v_gene: TRBV10-3
CDR3aa: AARQELAEAF

v_gene: TRBV5-1
CDR3aa: ASKIGRSWGETQY

v_gene: TRBV7-2
CDR3aa: ASSLELYRNEQF

v_gene: TRBV30
CDR3aa: AWSVGGHGTDTQY

v_gene: TRBV19
CDR3aa: ASADRGLDGYT

v_gene: TRBV5-1
CDR3aa: ASSLARTANTEAF

v_gene: TRBV27
CDR3aa: ASSLGASTGELF

v_gene: TRBV19
CDR3aa: ASTPSYNSPLH

v_gene: TRBV6-5
CDR3aa: ASSSDSGPKNIQY

v_gene: TRBV5-4
CDR3aa: ASSLQGKNQPQH

v_gene: TRBV5-1
CDR3aa: ASSWTRTEKIYNEQF

v_gene: TRBV30
CDR3aa: AWRQGWSTEAF

v_gene: TRBV18
CDR3aa: ASSTGSSSYNEQF

v_gene: TRBV19
CDR3aa: ASSMRGGHTEAF

v_gene: TRBV28
CDR3aa: ASSLGVMGGAYGYT

v_gene: TRBV5-1
CDR3aa: ASSLSMGPNEQF

v_gene: TRBV6-6
CDR3aa: ASSYEGGYSPLH

v_gene: TRBV10-3
CDR3aa: AISESGGGMGSYEQY

v_gene: TRBV3-1/TRBV3-2
CDR3aa: ASSQTGQGEAF

v_gene: TRBV6-5
CDR3aa: ASRQYNSPLH

v_gene: TRBV11-2
CDR3aa: ASSRGEQPQH

v_gene: TRBV4-2
CDR3aa: ASSPTQSEGQETQY

v_gene: TRBV6-5
CDR3aa: ASIRQGELTGELF

v_gene: TRBV5-4
CDR3aa: ASSLAGGHRRYT

v_gene: TRBV24-1
CDR3aa: ATSDSWGDGYT

v_gene: TRBV9
CDR3aa: ASSLQKNTEAF

v_gene: TRBV11-2
CDR3aa: ASSFRGRAGDTQY

v_gene: TRBV6-5
CDR3aa: ASSSVTNTEAF

v_gene: TRBV3-1/TRBV3-2
CDR3aa: ASSQDGQGWGYT

v_gene: TRBV19
CDR3aa: ASSRTPDSYGYT

v_gene: TRBV5-6
CDR3aa: ASSGEGPRETQY

v_gene: TRBV7-8
CDR3aa: ASGPGFYGYT

v_gene: TRBV11-2
CDR3aa: ASSLARGDLTGELF

v_gene: TRBV5-5
CDR3aa: ASSSTPTVQETQY

v_gene: TRBV5-1
CDR3aa: ASSPGQPTYEQY

v_gene: TRBV2
CDR3aa: ASNERGGSNQPQH

v_gene: TRBV2
CDR3aa: ASSPGQNQPQH

v_gene: TRBV13
CDR3aa: ASSPRSDNEQF

v_gene: TRBV30
CDR3aa: ALWRASYEQY

v_gene: TRBV19
CDR3aa: ASRARSAGDSNEQF

v_gene: TRBV19
CDR3aa: ATGTSGGQETQY

v_gene: TRBV6-4
CDR3aa: ASSDGGTPPNTEAF

v_gene: TRBV7-9
CDR3aa: ASSSGPIITANTEAF

v_gene: TRBV30
CDR3aa: AWSLGTEAF

v_gene: TRBV4-1
CDR3aa: ASSQWGPGDEKLF

v_gene: TRBV6-5
CDR3aa: ASSYSRDIYNEQF